A selection of T cell receptor beta chains follows, all from one sample in a study of PD-1 blockade in classical Hodgkin lymphoma. Measured with immunoSEQ multiplex PCR; TCRdb has only the in-frame clones, and not every one. The profile shows roughly 60,000 clones, under 95% of them singletons. Sequenced material: peripheral blood mononuclear cells (PBMCs), taken at baseline. The origin of the receptors is a human donor with classical Hodgkin lymphoma. CDR3s include the opening cysteine and the closing phenylalanine or tryptophan. Each record gives: clone size, CDR3 length, V gene, J gene, D gene, CDR3 protein, CDR3 DNA. D genes are given only for firm matches. Size tells how often a clone was seen (once, few, many) or the class of an expanded clone, and some rows leave it out.

clone size: NA
CDR3 length: 12
V gene: TRBV11-3
J gene: TRBJ2-1
D gene: NA
CDR3 protein: CAPRGRGNEQFF
CDR3 DNA: TGTGCCCCCAGGGGGCGGGGGAATGAGCAGTTCTTC

clone size: NA
CDR3 length: 14
V gene: TRBV29-1
J gene: TRBJ1-2
D gene: NA
CDR3 protein: CSVEDRWGDYGYTF
CDR3 DNA: TGCAGCGTTGAAGACAGGTGGGGTGACTATGGCTACACCTTC

clone size: NA
CDR3 length: 14
V gene: TRBV19
J gene: TRBJ2-3
D gene: TRBD2
CDR3 protein: CASSIASGTDTQYF
CDR3 DNA: TGTGCCAGTAGTATAGCTAGCGGGACAGATACGCAGTATTTT

clone size: NA
CDR3 length: 15
V gene: TRBV19
J gene: TRBJ2-4
D gene: NA
CDR3 protein: CASSINGEAKNIQYF
CDR3 DNA: TGTGCCAGTAGTATTAACGGGGAGGCCAAAAACATTCAGTACTTC

clone size: NA
CDR3 length: 14
V gene: TRBV27
J gene: TRBJ2-7
D gene: NA
CDR3 protein: CASSISGDTYEQYF
CDR3 DNA: TGTGCCAGCAGTATTAGCGGAGACACCTACGAGCAGTACTTC

clone size: once
CDR3 length: 15
V gene: TRBV19
J gene: TRBJ1-5
D gene: NA
CDR3 protein: CASSIRGDSFRPQHF
CDR3 DNA: TGTGCCAGTAGTATCAGAGGCGACAGTTTTCGGCCCCAGCATTTT

clone size: NA
CDR3 length: 17
V gene: TRBV4-1
J gene: TRBJ2-3
D gene: NA
CDR3 protein: CASSQEGAGLPSDTQYF
CDR3 DNA: TGCGCCAGCAGCCAAGAGGGGGCGGGTCTCCCCTCAGATACGCAGTATTTT

clone size: NA
CDR3 length: 12
V gene: TRBV7-2
J gene: TRBJ2-2
D gene: NA
CDR3 protein: CASSSRAGELFF
CDR3 DNA: TGTGCCAGCAGCTCCCGTGCTGGGGAGCTGTTTTTT

clone size: NA
CDR3 length: 16
V gene: TRBV28
J gene: TRBJ1-6
D gene: TRBD1
CDR3 protein: CASSLQGAKYNSPLHF
CDR3 DNA: TGTGCCAGCAGTTTGCAGGGGGCAAAGTATAATTCACCCCTCCACTTT

clone size: NA
CDR3 length: 13
V gene: TRBV11-2
J gene: TRBJ1-1
D gene: NA
CDR3 protein: CASSPSVNTEAFF
CDR3 DNA: TGTGCCAGCAGCCCCTCAGTGAACACTGAAGCTTTCTTT

clone size: NA
CDR3 length: 15
V gene: TRBV28
J gene: TRBJ2-5
D gene: NA
CDR3 protein: CASSLPGRGQETQYF
CDR3 DNA: TGTGCCAGCAGCCTCCCAGGGAGAGGACAAGAGACCCAGTACTTC

clone size: NA
CDR3 length: 11
V gene: TRBV28
J gene: TRBJ2-3
D gene: NA
CDR3 protein: CASSHTDTQYF
CDR3 DNA: TGTGCCAGCAGTCACACAGATACGCAGTATTTT

clone size: NA
CDR3 length: 19
V gene: TRBV13
J gene: TRBJ2-3
D gene: TRBD2
CDR3 protein: CASSSKGLAGVVRTDTQYF
CDR3 DNA: TGTGCCAGCAGCTCTAAGGGACTAGCGGGAGTGGTCCGCACAGATACGCAGTATTTT

clone size: NA
CDR3 length: 16
V gene: TRBV7-6
J gene: TRBJ2-1
D gene: TRBD2
CDR3 protein: CASSRGLAPSYNEQFF
CDR3 DNA: TGTGCCAGCAGCCGGGGACTAGCGCCTTCCTACAATGAGCAGTTCTTC

clone size: NA
CDR3 length: 11
V gene: TRBV6-6
J gene: TRBJ1-5
D gene: NA
CDR3 protein: CASSQFQPQHF
CDR3 DNA: TGTGCCAGCAGTCAATTTCAGCCCCAGCATTTT

clone size: NA
CDR3 length: 14
V gene: TRBV7-9
J gene: TRBJ2-1
D gene: NA
CDR3 protein: CASSPMSSYNEQFF
CDR3 DNA: TGTGCCAGCAGCCCAATGAGCTCCTACAATGAGCAGTTCTTC

clone size: NA
CDR3 length: 15
V gene: TRBV18
J gene: TRBJ2-5
D gene: TRBD2
CDR3 protein: CASSPTSGRLETQYF
CDR3 DNA: TGTGCCAGCTCACCAACTAGCGGGAGGTTGGAGACCCAGTACTTC

clone size: few
CDR3 length: 12
V gene: TRBV10-3
J gene: TRBJ1-6
D gene: TRBD1
CDR3 protein: CAIGTVNSPLHF
CDR3 DNA: TGTGCCATCGGGACAGTTAATTCACCCCTCCACTTT

clone size: NA
CDR3 length: 18
V gene: TRBV18
J gene: TRBJ1-5
D gene: TRBD1
CDR3 protein: CASSLLQTGQGYNQSQHF
CDR3 DNA: TGTGCCAGCTCACTACTACAAACCGGACAGGGGTACAATCAGTCCCAGCATTTT

clone size: NA
CDR3 length: 15
V gene: TRBV6-1
J gene: TRBJ1-5
D gene: NA
CDR3 protein: CASRARALGVQPQHF
CDR3 DNA: TGTGCCAGCAGGGCCCGTGCACTGGGTGTTCAGCCCCAGCATTTT

clone size: NA
CDR3 length: 13
V gene: TRBV7-9
J gene: TRBJ1-1
D gene: NA
CDR3 protein: CASSLDMNTEAFF
CDR3 DNA: TGTGCCAGCAGCTTAGACATGAACACTGAAGCTTTCTTT

clone size: NA
CDR3 length: 13
V gene: TRBV19
J gene: TRBJ1-5
D gene: NA
CDR3 protein: CASSTSGYQPQHF
CDR3 DNA: TGTGCCAGTAGTACGTCAGGGTATCAGCCCCAGCATTTT

clone size: NA
CDR3 length: 13
V gene: TRBV5-1
J gene: TRBJ2-5
D gene: NA
CDR3 protein: CASSSGQKETQYF
CDR3 DNA: TGCGCCAGCAGCTCAGGACAAAAAGAGACCCAGTACTTC

clone size: NA
CDR3 length: 14
V gene: TRBV19
J gene: TRBJ1-4
D gene: NA
CDR3 protein: CASSPTATNEKLFF
CDR3 DNA: TGTGCCAGTAGTCCGACTGCAACTAATGAAAAACTGTTTTTT

clone size: once
CDR3 length: 10
V gene: TRBV28
J gene: TRBJ2-1
D gene: NA
CDR3 protein: CASSYNEQFF
CDR3 DNA: TGTGCCAGCAGCTACAATGAGCAGTTCTTC

clone size: NA
CDR3 length: 15
V gene: TRBV28
J gene: TRBJ2-2
D gene: NA
CDR3 protein: CASSLRGENTGELFF
CDR3 DNA: TGTGCCAGCAGTTTAAGGGGGGAAAACACCGGGGAGCTGTTTTTT

clone size: NA
CDR3 length: 17
V gene: TRBV19
J gene: TRBJ2-7
D gene: NA
CDR3 protein: CASSISYRALASYEQYF
CDR3 DNA: TGTGCCAGTAGTATTAGCTACCGGGCCCTTGCCTCCTACGAGCAGTACTTC

clone size: NA
CDR3 length: 14
V gene: TRBV19
J gene: TRBJ1-2
D gene: TRBD1
CDR3 protein: CASSTRGQGAGYTF
CDR3 DNA: TGTGCCAGTAGTACTCGGGGACAGGGGGCTGGCTACACCTTC

clone size: NA
CDR3 length: 14
V gene: TRBV27
J gene: TRBJ2-1
D gene: NA
CDR3 protein: CASSLRTIYNEQFF
CDR3 DNA: TGTGCCAGCAGTTTAAGGACTATCTACAATGAGCAGTTCTTC

clone size: NA
CDR3 length: 14
V gene: TRBV6-5
J gene: TRBJ2-1
D gene: TRBD2
CDR3 protein: CASTSGGASNEQFF
CDR3 DNA: TGTGCCAGTACAAGCGGGGGAGCCTCAAATGAGCAGTTCTTC

clone size: NA
CDR3 length: 14
V gene: TRBV10-3
J gene: TRBJ2-5
D gene: TRBD1
CDR3 protein: CAISSGQVQETQYF
CDR3 DNA: TGTGCCATCAGCTCAGGACAGGTCCAAGAGACCCAGTACTTC

clone size: NA
CDR3 length: 14
V gene: TRBV10-2
J gene: TRBJ2-2
D gene: TRBD2
CDR3 protein: CASRTSGGTGELFF
CDR3 DNA: TGCGCCAGCCGGACTAGCGGGGGTACCGGGGAGCTGTTTTTT

clone size: once
CDR3 length: 15
V gene: TRBV13
J gene: TRBJ1-2
D gene: NA
CDR3 protein: CAGSSNSLKSGGYTF
CDR3 DNA: TGTGCCGGCAGCTCCAACAGTCTGAAAAGCGGGGGCTACACCTTC

clone size: NA
CDR3 length: 17
V gene: TRBV18
J gene: TRBJ1-1
D gene: NA
CDR3 protein: CASSRTPIGQGHTEAFF
CDR3 DNA: TGTGCCAGCTCCCGAACACCGATAGGGCAGGGACACACTGAAGCTTTCTTT

clone size: NA
CDR3 length: 15
V gene: TRBV18
J gene: TRBJ1-5
D gene: NA
CDR3 protein: CASSPRGGEDQPQHF
CDR3 DNA: TGTGCCAGCTCACCAAGGGGTGGGGAGGATCAGCCCCAGCATTTT

clone size: few
CDR3 length: 13
V gene: TRBV7-9
J gene: TRBJ2-2
D gene: NA
CDR3 protein: CAPGPRNTGELFF
CDR3 DNA: TGTGCTCCGGGACCGAGAAACACCGGGGAGCTGTTTTTT

clone size: NA
CDR3 length: 15
V gene: TRBV5-1
J gene: TRBJ2-1
D gene: NA
CDR3 protein: CASSLGRISYNEQFF
CDR3 DNA: TGCGCCAGCAGCTTAGGGCGAATCTCCTACAATGAGCAGTTCTTC

clone size: NA
CDR3 length: 18
V gene: TRBV28
J gene: TRBJ2-6
D gene: TRBD2
CDR3 protein: CASSFLRGGISGANVLTF
CDR3 DNA: TGTGCCAGCAGTTTTTTGCGGGGGGGCATCTCTGGGGCCAACGTCCTGACTTTC

clone size: NA
CDR3 length: 16
V gene: TRBV9
J gene: TRBJ2-7
D gene: TRBD2
CDR3 protein: CASSVEASGNSYEQYF
CDR3 DNA: TGTGCCAGCAGCGTAGAGGCTAGCGGCAACTCCTACGAGCAGTACTTC

clone size: once
CDR3 length: 13
V gene: TRBV6-5
J gene: TRBJ2-1
D gene: NA
CDR3 protein: CASSYSRVNEQFF
CDR3 DNA: TGTGCCAGCAGTTATTCCAGGGTCAATGAGCAGTTCTTC

clone size: NA
CDR3 length: 13
V gene: TRBV7-2
J gene: TRBJ2-2
D gene: NA
CDR3 protein: CASSPSGTGELFF
CDR3 DNA: TGTGCCAGCAGCCCCTCCGGGACCGGGGAGCTGTTTTTT

clone size: NA
CDR3 length: 16
V gene: TRBV4-1
J gene: TRBJ2-7
D gene: NA
CDR3 protein: CASSQDVGGLSYEQYF
CDR3 DNA: TGCGCCAGCAGCCAAGATGTGGGGGGGCTCTCCTACGAGCAGTACTTC

clone size: NA
CDR3 length: 17
V gene: TRBV13
J gene: TRBJ1-6
D gene: NA
CDR3 protein: CASSLWTASSYNSPLHF
CDR3 DNA: TGTGCCAGCAGCCTGTGGACCGCGAGCTCCTATAATTCACCCCTCCACTTT

clone size: once
CDR3 length: 15
V gene: TRBV4-2
J gene: TRBJ2-7
D gene: TRBD2
CDR3 protein: CASSQVGLDLYEQYF
CDR3 DNA: TGTGCCAGCAGCCAAGTAGGACTAGATCTTTACGAGCAGTACTTC

clone size: NA
CDR3 length: 13
V gene: TRBV9
J gene: TRBJ1-5
D gene: NA
CDR3 protein: CASSVEPNQPQHF
CDR3 DNA: TGTGCCAGCAGCGTAGAACCGAATCAGCCCCAGCATTTT

clone size: NA
CDR3 length: 14
V gene: TRBV15
J gene: TRBJ2-3
D gene: NA
CDR3 protein: CATSRDPGLTRQYF
CDR3 DNA: TGTGCCACCAGCAGAGATCCGGGACTCACAAGGCAGTATTTT

clone size: NA
CDR3 length: 15
V gene: TRBV7-9
J gene: TRBJ2-2
D gene: NA
CDR3 protein: CASSPGLQGTGELFF
CDR3 DNA: TGTGCCAGCAGCCCAGGACTCCAGGGAACCGGGGAGCTGTTTTTT

clone size: NA
CDR3 length: 14
V gene: TRBV29-1
J gene: TRBJ1-3
D gene: NA
CDR3 protein: CSVGDGSSGNTIYF
CDR3 DNA: TGCAGCGTCGGGGACGGGAGCTCTGGAAACACCATATATTTT

clone size: NA
CDR3 length: 15
V gene: TRBV10-2
J gene: TRBJ2-7
D gene: TRBD2
CDR3 protein: CASSEEREVGGEQYF
CDR3 DNA: TGCGCCAGCAGTGAGGAGCGGGAGGTCGGTGGAGAGCAGTACTTC

clone size: NA
CDR3 length: 15
V gene: TRBV15
J gene: TRBJ2-3
D gene: NA
CDR3 protein: CATSRGRFPTDTQYF
CDR3 DNA: TGTGCCACCAGCAGAGGGCGTTTCCCCACAGATACGCAGTATTTT

clone size: NA
CDR3 length: 18
V gene: TRBV28
J gene: TRBJ2-1
D gene: TRBD1
CDR3 protein: CASSFGTGQVSSYNEQFF
CDR3 DNA: TGTGCCAGCAGTTTTGGGACAGGGCAGGTGAGCTCCTACAATGAGCAGTTCTTC

clone size: NA
CDR3 length: 11
V gene: TRBV19
J gene: TRBJ1-2
D gene: NA
CDR3 protein: CASSMGYGYTF
CDR3 DNA: TGTGCCAGTAGTATGGGGTATGGCTACACCTTC

clone size: NA
CDR3 length: 15
V gene: TRBV28
J gene: TRBJ2-7
D gene: TRBD1
CDR3 protein: CASSTWDRVDYEQYF
CDR3 DNA: TGTGCCAGCAGCACCTGGGACAGGGTGGACTACGAGCAGTACTTC

clone size: NA
CDR3 length: 19
V gene: TRBV7-2
J gene: TRBJ2-3
D gene: NA
CDR3 protein: CASSLAYNPGGWDTDTQYF
CDR3 DNA: TGTGCCAGCAGCTTAGCGTACAACCCCGGCGGTTGGGACACAGATACGCAGTATTTT

clone size: NA
CDR3 length: 15
V gene: TRBV7-6
J gene: TRBJ2-2
D gene: NA
CDR3 protein: CASSFQQRNTGELFF
CDR3 DNA: TGTGCCAGCAGCTTTCAACAACGGAACACCGGGGAGCTGTTTTTT